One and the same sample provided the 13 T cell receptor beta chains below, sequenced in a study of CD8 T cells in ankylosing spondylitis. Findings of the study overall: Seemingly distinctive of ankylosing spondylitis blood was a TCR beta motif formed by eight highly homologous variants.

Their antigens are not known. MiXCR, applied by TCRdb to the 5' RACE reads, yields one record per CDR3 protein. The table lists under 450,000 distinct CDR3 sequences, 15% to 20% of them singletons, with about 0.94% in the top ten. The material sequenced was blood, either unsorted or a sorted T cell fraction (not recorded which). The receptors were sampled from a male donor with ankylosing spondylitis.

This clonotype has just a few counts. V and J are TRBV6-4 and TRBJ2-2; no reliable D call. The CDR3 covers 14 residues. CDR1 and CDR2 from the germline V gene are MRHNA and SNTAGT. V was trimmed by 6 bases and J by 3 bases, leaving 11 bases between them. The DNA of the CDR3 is TGTGCCAGCAGCGCCGACACGCACACCGGGGAGCTGTTTTTT. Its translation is CASSADTHTGELFF.

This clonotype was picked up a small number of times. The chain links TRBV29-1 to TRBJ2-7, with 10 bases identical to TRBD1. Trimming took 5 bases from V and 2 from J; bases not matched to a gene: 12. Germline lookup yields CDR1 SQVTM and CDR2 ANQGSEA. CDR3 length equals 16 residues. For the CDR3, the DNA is TGCAGCGTTAGAGCCACAACCGGGACAGGGGCCTACGAGCAGTACTTC. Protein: CSVRATTGTGAYEQYF.

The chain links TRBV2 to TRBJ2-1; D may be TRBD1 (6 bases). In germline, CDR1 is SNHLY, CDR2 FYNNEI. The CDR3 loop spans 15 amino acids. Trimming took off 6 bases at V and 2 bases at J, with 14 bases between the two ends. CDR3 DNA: TGTGCCAGCAGGACCAACAGGGAACCCTACAATGAGCAGTTCTTC. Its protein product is CASRTNREPYNEQFF.

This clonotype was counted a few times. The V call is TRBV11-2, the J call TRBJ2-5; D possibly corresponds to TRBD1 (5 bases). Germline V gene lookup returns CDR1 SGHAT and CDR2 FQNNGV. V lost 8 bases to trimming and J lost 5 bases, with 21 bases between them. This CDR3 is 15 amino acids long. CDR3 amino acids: CASDSSGLGQETQYF. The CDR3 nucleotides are TGTGCCAGCGACAGCTCTGGGCTGGGTCAGGAGACCCAGTACTTC.

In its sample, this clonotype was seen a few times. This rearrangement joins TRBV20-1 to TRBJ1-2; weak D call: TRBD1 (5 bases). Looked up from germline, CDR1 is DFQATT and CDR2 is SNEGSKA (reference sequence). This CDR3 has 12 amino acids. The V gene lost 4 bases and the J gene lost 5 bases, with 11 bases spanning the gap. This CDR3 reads CSANRIGYGYTF. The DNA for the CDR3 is TGCAGTGCTAACAGGATCGGGTATGGCTACACCTTC.

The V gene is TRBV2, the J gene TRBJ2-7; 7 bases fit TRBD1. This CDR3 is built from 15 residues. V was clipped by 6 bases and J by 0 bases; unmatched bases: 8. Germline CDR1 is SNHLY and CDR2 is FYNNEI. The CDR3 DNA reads TGTGCCAGCAGAAGGGGGCAGATGGACTCCTACGAGCAGTACTTC. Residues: CASRRGQMDSYEQYF.

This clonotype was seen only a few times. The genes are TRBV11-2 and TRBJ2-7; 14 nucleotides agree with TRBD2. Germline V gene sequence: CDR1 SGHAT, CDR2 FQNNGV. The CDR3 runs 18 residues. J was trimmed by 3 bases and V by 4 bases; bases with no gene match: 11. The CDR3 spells CASSYPGLAGVFNYEQYF. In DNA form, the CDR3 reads TGTGCCAGCAGCTACCCGGGACTAGCGGGAGTTTTTAACTACGAGCAGTACTTC.

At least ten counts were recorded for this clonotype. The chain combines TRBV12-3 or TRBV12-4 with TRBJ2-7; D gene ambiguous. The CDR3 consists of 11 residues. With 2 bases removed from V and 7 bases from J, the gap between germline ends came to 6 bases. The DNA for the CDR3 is TGTGCCAGCAGTTTACGTCAGGAGCAGTACTTC. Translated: CASSLRQEQYF.

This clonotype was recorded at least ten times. DNA for the CDR3: TGTGCCAGCAGTCGCCCGGAGTTACAGGGGAAGAGGAATGAGCAGTTCTTC. It specifies CASSRPELQGKRNEQFF. The chain couples TRBV12-3 or TRBV12-4 to TRBJ2-1; 7 bases line up with TRBD1. V gave up 5 bases and J gave up 7 bases; unmatched junction bases: 17. The CDR3 sequence is 17 residues long.

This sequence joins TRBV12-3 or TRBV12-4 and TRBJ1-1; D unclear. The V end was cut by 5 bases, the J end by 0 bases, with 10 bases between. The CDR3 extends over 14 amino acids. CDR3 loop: CASSTRDMNTEAFF. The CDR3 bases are TGTGCCAGCAGTACCCGAGACATGAACACTGAAGCTTTCTTT.

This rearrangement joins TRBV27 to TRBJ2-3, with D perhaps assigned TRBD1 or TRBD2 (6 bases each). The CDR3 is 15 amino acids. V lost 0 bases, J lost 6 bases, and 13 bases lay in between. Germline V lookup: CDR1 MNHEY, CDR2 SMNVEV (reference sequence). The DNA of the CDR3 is TGTGCCAGCAGTTTATCCGGGCGGAGGGGGGATACGCAGTATTTT. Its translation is CASSLSGRRGDTQYF.

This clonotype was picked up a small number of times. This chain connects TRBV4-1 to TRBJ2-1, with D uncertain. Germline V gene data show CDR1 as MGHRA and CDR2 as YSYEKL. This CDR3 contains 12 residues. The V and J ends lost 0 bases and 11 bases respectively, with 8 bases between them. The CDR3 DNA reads TGCGCCAGCAGCCAAGATAGCACGAAGCAGTTCTTC. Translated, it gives CASSQDSTKQFF.

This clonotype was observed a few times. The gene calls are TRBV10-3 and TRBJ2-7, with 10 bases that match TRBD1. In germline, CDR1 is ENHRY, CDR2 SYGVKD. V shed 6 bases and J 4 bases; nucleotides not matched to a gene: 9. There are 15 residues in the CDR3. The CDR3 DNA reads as TGTGCCATCAGGCCACGACAGGGGGCTCCGTACGAGCAGTACTTC. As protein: CAIRPRQGAPYEQYF.